The 12 T cell receptor beta chains given below trace back to one sample, sequenced in a study of regulatory T cells in long-lasting Graves disease. Relying on iRepertoire HTBI primers and Arm-PCR of CDR3 regions, the team built TCR beta libraries. Each CDR3 protein is one row after TCRdb ran MiXCR on the multiplex PCR reads. The table has 550,000 or so distinct CDR3 sequences, around 11% seen once. Time point in this sample: newly diagnosed GD, antithyroid drugs for less than 3 months. The TCR library was made from RNA that had been extracted from PBMCs in TRIzol. These data also formed part of another study, on T cells in Graves' hyperthyroidism and ophthalmopathy.

This specimen consisted of peripheral blood mononuclear cells (PBMCs), obtained at new diagnosis, from a patient treated with antithyroid drugs. Receptors were obtained from a woman aged 25 to 39 with Graves disease.

The chain is built from TRBV7-9 and TRBJ1-2; the match to TRBD1 covers 8 bases. CDR3 length equals 14 residues. The junction had 1 base not matched to a gene; V was cut back by 0 bases and J by 4 bases. Germline V gene lookup returns CDR1 SEHNR and CDR2 FQNEAQ (reference sequence). The CDR3 DNA reads TGTGCCAGCAGCTTAGCTGACAGGGGCTATGGCTACACCTTC. This encodes CASSLADRGYGYTF.

In its sample, this clonotype was seen many times. This chain connects TRBV18 to TRBJ2-3; D may be TRBD2 (5 bases). V was pared by 2 bases and J by 2 bases, with 11 bases between. The CDR3 contains 15 residues. CDR1 and CDR2 from the germline V gene are KGHSH and LQKENI. The CDR3, as DNA: TGTGCCAGCTCACCAGGACTGACCCTCACAGATACGCAGTATTTT. It specifies CASSPGLTLTDTQYF. The entire variable domain, with the rest obtained from reference TRBV18 and TRBJ2-3, is as follows: NAGVMQNPRHLVRRRGQEARLRCSPMKGHSHVYWYRQLPEEGLKFMVYLQKENIIDESGMPKERFSAEFPKEGPSILRIQQVVRGDSAAYFCASSPGLTLTDTQYFGPGTRLTVL.

This rearrangement joins TRBV4-3 to TRBJ1-2; unclear D gene. This CDR3 is 16 amino acids long. V lost 0 bases to trimming and J lost 4 bases, with 15 bases between them. The V gene's germline CDR1 is LGHNA and CDR2 YSLEER. CDR3 sequence reads: CASSQEKAGFSYGYTF. CDR3 nucleotide sequence: TGCGCCAGCAGCCAAGAGAAGGCGGGTTTTAGCTATGGCTACACCTTC.

Turning to this clonotype: The CDR3 ends on some other residue instead of the conserved phenylalanine or tryptophan, so this is likely a read error. This sequence joins TRBV12-3 or TRBV12-4 and TRBJ2-7; 10 bases map to TRBD2. The V gene end was trimmed by 4 bases and the J gene end by 2 bases; junction bases not matched to a gene: 14. The CDR3 covers 18 residues. The CDR3 DNA is TGTGCCAGCAGTTCCCATCACACCCCACTAGCGGGAACCTACGAGCAGTACCTC. This codes for CASSSHHTPLAGTYEQYL.

This clonotype occurred a few times. The V call is TRBV9, the J call TRBJ2-1, with 8 nucleotides matching TRBD2. Germline loops: CDR1 SGDLS, CDR2 YYNGEE. Trimming took 3 bases from V and 4 from J; bases not matched to a gene: 9. The CDR3 is made up of 16 amino acids. CDR3 residues: CASSATSVVRYNEQFF. In DNA, the CDR3 is TGTGCCAGCAGCGCGACTAGCGTTGTTAGATACAATGAGCAGTTCTTC.

Ten or more counts support this clonotype. This chain links TRBV7-8 with TRBJ2-2, with a tentative D call TRBD1 (6 bases). V was pared by 3 bases and J by 8 bases, with 16 bases between. Germline V gene lookup returns CDR1 SGHVS and CDR2 FQNEAQ. The CDR3 consists of 15 residues. CDR3 nucleotide sequence: TGTGCCAGCAGCTTTTTTACAGGGTTTAAAGGGGAGCTGTTTTTT. It translates to CASSFFTGFKGELFF.

This clonotype showed up many times. The chain uses TRBV20-1 and TRBJ2-5; 7 nucleotides agree with TRBD2. Trimming removed 7 bases from V and 5 bases from J; junction bases left unmatched: 10. The CDR3 covers 13 residues. From germline, CDR1 is DFQATT and CDR2 SNEGSKA (reference sequence). The CDR3: CSVGGRGAETQYF. The DNA of the CDR3 is TGCAGTGTTGGCGGGAGAGGGGCGGAGACCCAGTACTTC.

This clonotype has a count of ten or more. Here the CDR3 DNA reads TGTGCCAGCATTAGAGGAACAGCGAACACCGGGGAGCTGTTTTTT. This codes for CASIRGTANTGELFF. The chain links TRBV7-9 to TRBJ2-2; D remains unclear. Between the trimmed V and J ends, which lost 7 bases and 0 bases, there was a span of 12 bases. Germline-derived CDR1 and CDR2 are SEHNR and FQNEAQ (reference sequence). This CDR3 is 15 amino acids long. The variable domain in full, completed from reference TRBV7-9 and TRBJ2-2, reads DTGVSQNPRHKITKRGQNVTFRCDPISEHNRLYWYRQTLGQGPEFLTYFQNEAQLEKSRLLSDRFSAERPKGSFSTLEIQRTEQGDSAMYLCASIRGTANTGELFFGEGSRLTVL.

The table lists this clonotype with many counts. The chain couples TRBV20-1 to TRBJ2-5, with 12 bases identical to TRBD2. Germline CDR1 is DFQATT and CDR2 is SNEGSKA (reference sequence). This CDR3 has 16 residues. Trimming took 6 bases from V and 1 from J; bases not matched to a gene: 9. In DNA, the CDR3 is TGCAGTGCGGGCGGACTAGCGGGACTTCCCCAAGAGACCCAGTACTTC. It translates to CSAGGLAGLPQETQYF.

This clonotype was detected many times. The chain employs TRBV28 and TRBJ1-2, with D unclear. With 5 bases removed from V and 2 bases from J, the gap between germline ends came to 9 bases. Per germline, CDR1 MDHEN and CDR2 SYDVKM. CDR3 length: 13 residues. The CDR3: CASSPGPNYGYTF. The CDR3 DNA is TGTGCCAGCAGTCCCGGGCCCAACTATGGCTACACCTTC.

This clonotype was picked up many times. The rearrangement links TRBV2 to TRBJ1-1; the D gene is possibly TRBD1 (6 bases). The CDR3 sequence is 15 residues long. Per the germline V gene, CDR1 is SNHLY and CDR2 is FYNNEI. V dropped 6 bases and J dropped 1 base, with 15 bases sitting between them. The CDR3 here is CASRATQGTNTEAFF. Here the CDR3 DNA reads TGTGCCAGCAGGGCAACCCAGGGGACGAACACTGAAGCTTTCTTT.

This clonotype came up many times. The rearrangement links TRBV19 to TRBJ2-7, with D perhaps matching TRBD2 (6 bases). This CDR3 comprises 13 residues. V lost 1 base to trimming and J lost 9 bases, with 13 bases between them. The V gene's germline CDR1 is LNHDA and CDR2 SQIVND (reference sequence). The CDR3: CASSIGGGLGQYF. Here the CDR3 DNA reads TGTGCCAGTAGTATAGGAGGAGGGCTCGGGCAGTACTTC.